Listed below are T cell receptor beta chains from one sample, sequenced in a study of identical twins. One entry per CDR3 protein results from TCRdb running MiXCR on the 5' RACE reads. The sample contains 200,000 to 300,000 distinct CDR3 sequences, 8% to 11% of which appear only once. Sequenced input: memory T cells sorted from blood. These receptors were obtained from a man aged 45 to 65 in good health. CDR3s include the opening cysteine and the closing phenylalanine or tryptophan. D genes are given only for firm matches. Only part of the rows carry a size: once, few, many, or a class if the clone is expanded.

D	V	length	size	J	CDR3	DNA
TRBD2	TRBV4-3	16	few	TRBJ2-7	CASSQAYRGGDHEQYF	TGCGCCAGCAGCCAAGCTTATCGCGGGGGGGACCACGAGCAGTACTTC
TRBD1	TRBV10-3	14	-	TRBJ2-3	CAISEQGTADTQYF	TGTGCCATCAGTGAACAGGGGACCGCAGATACGCAGTATTTT
TRBD1	TRBV25-1	14	few	TRBJ2-7	CASSPTGGSYEQYF	TGTGCCAGCAGTCCGACAGGGGGCTCCTACGAGCAGTACTTC
-	TRBV9	15	many	TRBJ2-1	CASSVGLRSYNEQFF	TGTGCCAGCAGCGTAGGGCTGCGCTCCTACAATGAGCAGTTCTTC
TRBD2	TRBV5-6	16	few	TRBJ2-5	CASSSTRAGVQETQYF	TGTGCCAGCAGCTCAACACGAGCGGGGGTACAAGAGACCCAGTACTTC
-	TRBV6-5	13	-	TRBJ1-5	CASSYGVSQPQHF	TGTGCCAGCAGTTACGGGGTGAGTCAGCCCCAGCATTTT
-	TRBV4-3	15	few	TRBJ2-7	CASSQEQDVAYEQYF	TGCGCCAGCAGCCAAGAGCAGGACGTTGCCTACGAGCAGTACTTC
-	TRBV2	15	-	TRBJ2-1	CASSDGTAARDEQFF	TGTGCCAGCAGTGACGGTACAGCCGCACGGGATGAGCAGTTCTTC
-	TRBV12-3/TRBV12-4	11	many	TRBJ2-1	CASSWSDEQFF	TGTGCCAGCAGTTGGAGTGATGAGCAGTTCTTC
-	TRBV10-3	14	many	TRBJ2-3	CAISARPSTDTQYF	TGTGCCATCAGTGCACGGCCGAGCACAGATACGCAGTATTTT
-	TRBV2	15	-	TRBJ2-3	CASSKRILRADTQYF	TGTGCCAGCAGTAAAAGGATATTGAGAGCAGATACGCAGTATTTT
-	TRBV4-2	15	many	TRBJ1-5	CASSPWGDSNQPQHF	TGTGCCAGCAGCCCATGGGGGGATAGCAATCAGCCCCAGCATTTT
-	TRBV15	15	-	TRBJ1-2	CATSRERGTNYGYTF	TGTGCCACCAGCAGAGAGAGGGGTACTAACTATGGCTACACCTTC
-	TRBV3-1	12	many	TRBJ1-1	CASSSEGIVAFF	TGTGCCAGCAGCTCCGAGGGGATCGTGGCTTTCTTT
-	TRBV7-2	14	few	TRBJ1-2	CASSFDRFSFGYTF	TGTGCCAGCAGCTTTGACAGGTTTTCCTTTGGCTACACCTTC
-	TRBV5-1	13	-	TRBJ2-2	CASKFSDPGELFF	TGCGCCAGCAAGTTCAGTGACCCCGGGGAGCTGTTTTTT
-	TRBV5-1	15	-	TRBJ2-5	CASSLWAREVETQYF	TGCGCCAGCAGCTTGTGGGCCAGGGAGGTAGAGACCCAGTACTTC
TRBD2	TRBV5-1	14	-	TRBJ2-1	CASSFLAGNNEQFF	TGCGCCAGCAGCTTCCTAGCGGGGAACAATGAGCAGTTCTTC
TRBD1	TRBV4-3	14	many	TRBJ1-2	CASSQGTGVYGYTF	TGCGCCAGCAGCCAAGGAACAGGGGTCTATGGCTACACCTTC
TRBD2	TRBV18	18	-	TRBJ2-2	CATPPTGTSGANTGELFF	TGTGCCACCCCACCTACTGGGACTAGCGGAGCGAACACCGGGGAGCTGTTTTTT
TRBD2	TRBV20-1	22	many	TRBJ2-1	CSAISGRRTSGFPSSSYNEQFF	TGCAGTGCTATATCGGGTAGACGGACTAGCGGTTTTCCTTCGAGCTCCTACAATGAGCAGTTCTTC
-	TRBV12-3/TRBV12-4	11	few	TRBJ1-5	CASSLGGPQHF	TGTGCCAGCAGCCTGGGTGGGCCCCAGCATTTT
-	TRBV2	15	many	TRBJ2-1	CASSDYRYNDNEQFF	TGTGCCAGCAGTGACTATAGGTACAATGACAATGAGCAGTTCTTC